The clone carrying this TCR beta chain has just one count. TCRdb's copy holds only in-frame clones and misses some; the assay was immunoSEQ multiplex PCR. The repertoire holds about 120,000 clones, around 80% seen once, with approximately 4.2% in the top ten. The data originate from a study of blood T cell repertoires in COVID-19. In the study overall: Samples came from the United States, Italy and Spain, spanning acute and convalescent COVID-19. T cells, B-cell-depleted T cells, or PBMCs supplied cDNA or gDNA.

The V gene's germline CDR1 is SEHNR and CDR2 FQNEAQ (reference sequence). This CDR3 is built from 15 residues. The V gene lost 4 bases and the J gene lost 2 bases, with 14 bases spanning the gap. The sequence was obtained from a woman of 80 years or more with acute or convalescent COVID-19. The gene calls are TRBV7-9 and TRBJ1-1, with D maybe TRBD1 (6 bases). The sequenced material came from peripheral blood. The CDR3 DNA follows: TGTGCCAGCAGCTCGGACAGAAGGTTTAACACTGAAGCTTTCTTT. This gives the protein CASSSDRRFNTEAFF. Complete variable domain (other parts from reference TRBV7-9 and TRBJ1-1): DTGVSQNPRHKITKRGQNVTFRCDPISEHNRLYWYRQTLGQGPEFLTYFQNEAQLEKSRLLSDRFSAERPKGSFSTLEIQRTEQGDSAMYLCASSSDRRFNTEAFFGQGTRLTVV.